This paragraph covers one T cell receptor beta chain sequence. The CDR3 totals 14 residues. In germline, CDR1 is LGHDT, CDR2 YNNKEL (reference sequence). Between the trimmed V and J ends, which lost 4 bases and 8 bases, there was a span of 17 bases. The data stem from a study of blood T cell repertoires in COVID-19. Data came from immunoSEQ multiplex PCR; TCRdb stores just in-frame clones and leaves some out. The repertoire has 140,000 to 150,000 clones, over 70% of them found once; the top ten carry 1.7%. The chain joins TRBV3-1 (or the pseudogene TRBV3-2) to TRBJ1-2; D not resolved. The specimen was peripheral blood. The sequence was obtained from a woman aged 50 to 60 with acute or convalescent COVID-19. The CDR3 sequence is CASSPAYAGGGYTF. The DNA of the CDR3 is TGTGCCAGCAGCCCGGCATACGCAGGCGGGGGCTACACCTTC.